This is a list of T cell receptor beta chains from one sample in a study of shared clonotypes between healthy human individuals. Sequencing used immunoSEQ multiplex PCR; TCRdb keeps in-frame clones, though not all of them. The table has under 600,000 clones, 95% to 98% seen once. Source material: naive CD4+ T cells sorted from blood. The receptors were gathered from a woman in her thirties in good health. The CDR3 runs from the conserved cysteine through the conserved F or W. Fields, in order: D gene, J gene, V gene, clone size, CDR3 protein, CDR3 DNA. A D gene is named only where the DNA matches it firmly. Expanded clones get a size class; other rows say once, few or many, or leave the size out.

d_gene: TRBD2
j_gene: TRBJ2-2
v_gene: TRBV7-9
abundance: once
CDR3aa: CATPGGSGTGELFF
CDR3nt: TGTGCCACACCGGGGGGGAGCGGCACCGGGGAGCTGTTTTTT

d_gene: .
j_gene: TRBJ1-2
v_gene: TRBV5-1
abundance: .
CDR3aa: CASRSGPPHYGYTF
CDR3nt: TGCGCCAGTAGGTCGGGGCCTCCACACTATGGCTACACCTTC

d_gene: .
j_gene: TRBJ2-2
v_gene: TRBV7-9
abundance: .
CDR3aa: CASSLAFSTGLNTGELFF
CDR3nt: TGTGCCAGCAGCTTAGCCTTTTCGACAGGTCTTAACACCGGGGAGCTGTTTTTT

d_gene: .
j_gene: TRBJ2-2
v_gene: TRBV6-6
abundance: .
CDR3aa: CASTSPGLGTGELFF
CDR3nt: TGTGCCAGCACCTCTCCTGGATTGGGGACCGGGGAGCTGTTTTTT

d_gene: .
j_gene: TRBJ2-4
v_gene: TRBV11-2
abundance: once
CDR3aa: CASSTLLGTRQAKNIQYF
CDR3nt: TGTGCCAGCAGCACCCTTCTCGGGACTCGACAAGCCAAAAACATTCAGTACTTC

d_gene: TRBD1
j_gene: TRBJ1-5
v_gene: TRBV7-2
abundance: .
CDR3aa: CASSAQGGQPQHF
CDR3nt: TGTGCCAGCAGCGCACAGGGGGGTCAGCCCCAGCATTTT

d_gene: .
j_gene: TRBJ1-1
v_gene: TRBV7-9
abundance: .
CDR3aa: CASSLGGRGVGPEAFF
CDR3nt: TGTGCCAGCAGCTTAGGGGGGAGGGGCGTTGGCCCTGAAGCTTTCTTT

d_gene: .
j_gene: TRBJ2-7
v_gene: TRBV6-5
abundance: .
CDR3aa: CASSRDKLYEQYF
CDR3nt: TGTGCCAGCAGTCGGGACAAACTATACGAGCAGTACTTC

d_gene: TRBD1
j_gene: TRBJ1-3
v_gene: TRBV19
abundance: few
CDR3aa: CASIGTGTGNTIYF
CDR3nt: TGTGCCAGTATCGGGACAGGGACTGGAAACACCATATATTTT

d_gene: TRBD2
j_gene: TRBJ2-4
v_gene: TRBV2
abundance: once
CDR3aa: CASSDVSGKTKNIQYF
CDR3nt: TGTGCCAGCAGTGATGTTAGCGGGAAGACCAAAAACATTCAGTACTTC

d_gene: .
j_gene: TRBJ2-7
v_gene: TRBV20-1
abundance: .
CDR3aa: CSGVSGYEQYF
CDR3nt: TGCAGTGGCGTTAGCGGCTACGAGCAGTACTTC

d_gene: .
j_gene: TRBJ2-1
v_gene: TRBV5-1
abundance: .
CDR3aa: CASSSGTPLYNEQFF
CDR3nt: TGCGCCAGCAGCTCGGGGACTCCCCTCTACAATGAGCAGTTCTTC

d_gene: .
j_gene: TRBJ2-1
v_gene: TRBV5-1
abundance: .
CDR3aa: CASSLVGRSSYNEQFF
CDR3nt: TGCGCCAGCAGCTTGGTGGGGAGGAGCTCCTACAATGAGCAGTTCTTC

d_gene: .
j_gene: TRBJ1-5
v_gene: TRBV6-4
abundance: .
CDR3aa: CASSDVRGHFSNQPQHF
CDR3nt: TGTGCCAGCAGTGACGTCAGGGGTCACTTTAGCAATCAGCCCCAGCATTTT

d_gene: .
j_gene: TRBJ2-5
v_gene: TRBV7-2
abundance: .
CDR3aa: CASSTRTKYQETQYF
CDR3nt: TGTGCCAGCAGCACCAGGACGAAGTACCAAGAGACCCAGTACTTC

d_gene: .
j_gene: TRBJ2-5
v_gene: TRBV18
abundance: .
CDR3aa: CASSQLGDGQETQYF
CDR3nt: TGTGCCAGCTCACAACTGGGCGACGGGCAAGAGACCCAGTACTTC

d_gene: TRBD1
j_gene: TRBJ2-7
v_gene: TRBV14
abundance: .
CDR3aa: CASSRSGRDRPYEQYF
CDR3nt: TGTGCCAGCAGCCGCAGCGGCCGGGACAGGCCCTACGAGCAGTACTTC

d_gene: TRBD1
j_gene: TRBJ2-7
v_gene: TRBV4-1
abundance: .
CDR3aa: CASRLRQGGEQYF
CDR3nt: TGCGCCAGCAGGCTGAGACAGGGTGGAGAGCAGTACTTC

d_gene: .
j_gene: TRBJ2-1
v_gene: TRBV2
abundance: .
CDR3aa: CASRSGLYNEQFF
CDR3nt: TGTGCCAGCAGATCGGGTCTCTACAATGAGCAGTTCTTC

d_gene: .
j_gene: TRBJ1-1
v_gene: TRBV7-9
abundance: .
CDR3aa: CASSSTVNTEAFF
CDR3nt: TGTGCCAGCAGCTCCACAGTTAACACTGAAGCTTTCTTT

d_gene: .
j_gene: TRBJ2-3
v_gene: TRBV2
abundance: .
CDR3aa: CASSERDPQYF
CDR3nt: TGTGCCAGCAGTGAAAGGGACCCCCAGTATTTT

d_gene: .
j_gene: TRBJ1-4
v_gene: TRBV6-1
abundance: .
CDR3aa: CASSPKLSNEKLFF
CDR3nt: TGTGCCAGCAGTCCTAAATTATCTAATGAAAAACTGTTTTTT

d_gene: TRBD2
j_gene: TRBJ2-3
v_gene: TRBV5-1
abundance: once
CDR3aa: CASSPGGLAASTDTQYF
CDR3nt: TGCGCCAGCAGTCCAGGGGGACTAGCGGCTAGCACAGATACGCAGTATTTT

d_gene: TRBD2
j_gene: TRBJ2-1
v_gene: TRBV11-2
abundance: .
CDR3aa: CASSPQGAGVIEQFF
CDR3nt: TGTGCCAGCAGCCCCCAGGGAGCGGGAGTTATTGAGCAGTTCTTC

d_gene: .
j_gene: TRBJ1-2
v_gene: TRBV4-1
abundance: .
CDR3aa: CASSQVTGNYGYTF
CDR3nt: TGCGCCAGCAGCCAAGTTACTGGAAACTATGGCTACACCTTC

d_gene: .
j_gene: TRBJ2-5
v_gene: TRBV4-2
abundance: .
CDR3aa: CASSQGLVGGVRLMQETQYF
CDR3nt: TGTGCCAGCAGCCAAGGGTTGGTAGGCGGAGTAAGATTGATGCAAGAGACCCAGTACTTC

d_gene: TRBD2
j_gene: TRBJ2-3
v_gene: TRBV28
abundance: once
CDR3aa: CASSRSGSNTDTQYF
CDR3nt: TGTGCCAGCAGTAGAAGCGGGAGTAACACAGATACGCAGTATTTT

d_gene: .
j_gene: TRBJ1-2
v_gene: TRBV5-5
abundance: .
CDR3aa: CASSLGPGQNYGYTF
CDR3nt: TGTGCCAGCAGCTTGGGGCCCGGACAGAACTATGGCTACACCTTC